The entry below gives a single TCR beta chain sequence along with its context. Its antigen is as yet unknown. The V end lost 0 bases, the J end lost 0 bases, and 13 bases lay between the germline ends. The V gene's germline CDR1 is SGHRS and CDR2 YFSETQ. CDR3 length: 17 amino acids. The data belong to a study of siplizumab effects on memory and regulatory T cells. Only in-frame clones appear in the TCRdb table, and some are missing; sequencing was by immunoSEQ multiplex PCR. The data show about 40,000 clones, approximately 88% seen once. Regarding the study as a whole: Naive T cells looked more diverse than memory cells, and they looked like major contributors to the alloresponse.

The clonotype comes from a human donor in good health. The gene calls are TRBV5-1 and TRBJ2-1; D is perhaps TRBD2 (5 bases). Sequencing was done on a sample of naive CD4+ T cells sorted from blood. This CDR3 is CASSLGQRSFSYNEQFF. CDR3 coding DNA: TGCGCCAGCAGCTTGGGTCAGCGGTCTTTCTCCTACAATGAGCAGTTCTTC.